This TCR beta chain comes out of a study of blood T cell repertoires in COVID-19. Turning to the study itself: From T cells, B-cell-depleted T cells, or PBMCs came the material, which was cDNA or gDNA.

Trimming took 3 bases from V and 2 from J; bases not matched to a gene: 4. The CDR3 contains 15 residues. Germline V gives CDR1 SGHTA, CDR2 FQGNSA. Data came from immunoSEQ multiplex PCR; TCRdb stores just in-frame clones and leaves some out. The sample contains under 400,000 clones, about 87% of which appear only once. The sequencing sample was made of peripheral blood. V is TRBV7-2 and J is TRBJ2-1; 7 nucleotides agree with TRBD2. This sequence was found in a woman aged 25 to 39 with COVID-19, enrolled during active disease. In DNA form, the CDR3 reads TGTGCCAGCAGCTTGGGGGGGGTTACCTACAATGAGCAGTTCTTC. Encoded protein: CASSLGGVTYNEQFF.